This entry is about one TCR beta chain. The sample comes from a study of blood T cell repertoires in COVID-19. The wider study: PBMCs, B-cell-depleted T cells, or T cells provided the cDNA or gDNA that made up the material.

Per the original data handling: Amplification of reference gene primers was used by the study to estimate nucleated cell counts. Produced via immunoSEQ multiplex PCR; TCRdb's table is partial and in-frame only. V and J calls and clone size come straight from that table; D and trimming were deduced from the DNA. Here the sample spans 140,000 or so clones, 80% to 90% being singletons. The material sequenced was peripheral blood. This clonotype originated in a man aged 55 to 69 with active or convalescent COVID-19.

As DNA, the CDR3 is TGTGCCAGCAGTCCCGGGGACAGGGGGCCTTACACTGAAGCTTTCTTT. Its translation is CASSPGDRGPYTEAFF. The chain carries TRBV9 and TRBJ1-1, with 12 bases identical to TRBD1. With 5 bases clipped from V and 3 bases from J, the junction kept 8 bases outside the gene matches. The CDR3 has 16 residues. The germline CDR1 and CDR2 sequences are SGDLS and YYNGEE.